One and the same sample provided the 23 T cell receptor beta chains below, sequenced in a study of blood T cell repertoires in COVID-19. The method was immunoSEQ multiplex PCR; TCRdb's version includes in-frame clones alone and lacks a portion of them. This table holds 130,000 or so clones, more than 65% found once. Sequencing was carried out using peripheral blood. These receptors all come from a human donor in a cohort sampled during active COVID-19.

This chain links TRBV6-5 with TRBJ2-3; TRBD1 matches 8 bases. In germline, CDR1 is MNHEY, CDR2 SVGAGI. V lost 6 bases to trimming and J lost 2 bases; unmatched junction nucleotides: 7. The CDR3 length is 15 residues. The CDR3 nucleotides read TGTGCCAGCAGATCCCGGGACAGGCCCACAGATACGCAGTATTTT. Encoded protein: CASRSRDRPTDTQYF.

This clone is labeled as medium-sized (0.01 to 0.1%). The chain carries TRBV9 and TRBJ1-2, with 9 bases identical to TRBD1. The germline gives CDR1 SGDLS, CDR2 YYNGEE. This CDR3 is built from 14 residues. With 4 bases clipped from V and 5 bases from J, the junction kept 6 bases outside the gene matches. This CDR3 reads CASSSEGQGYGYTF. CDR3 coding DNA: TGTGCCAGCAGCTCAGAGGGACAGGGTTATGGCTACACCTTC.

The chain joins TRBV29-1 to TRBJ1-4, with TRBD1 matching 7 bases. The germline V gene encodes CDR1 SQVTM and CDR2 ANQGSEA. Germline trimming cut 7 bases from V and 7 bases from J; bases unmatched to any gene: 9. The CDR3 sequence is 13 residues long. The CDR3 DNA follows: TGCAGCGCCGGAATAGGGGGCGCTGAAAAACTGTTTTTT. This gives the protein CSAGIGGAEKLFF.

The chain recombines TRBV2 with TRBJ1-1; the match to TRBD1 covers 11 bases. This CDR3 contains 14 residues. Germline-derived CDR1 and CDR2 are SNHLY and FYNNEI. V gave up 7 bases and J gave up 4 bases; unmatched junction bases: 5. The chain's CDR3 is CASKRGQGGTEAFF. Here the CDR3 DNA reads TGTGCCAGCAAAAGGGGACAGGGGGGCACTGAAGCTTTCTTT.

The J gene is TRBJ1-2, the V gene TRBV25-1; D possibly corresponds to TRBD1 (6 bases). The V gene lost 4 bases and the J gene lost 5 bases, with 14 bases spanning the gap. The germline V gene has CDR1 MGHDK and CDR2 SYGVNS. This CDR3 is 14 amino acids long. In nucleotides, the CDR3 is TGTGCCAGCAGTGGGATGATACAGGGTTATGGCTACACCTTC. Translated: CASSGMIQGYGYTF.

The chain joins TRBV5-1 to TRBJ2-2; 12 nucleotides line up with TRBD2. Germline-derived CDR1 and CDR2 are SGHRS and YFSETQ. This CDR3 contains 17 residues. V lost 1 base, J lost 7 bases, and 8 bases stayed unmatched. Here the CDR3 DNA reads TGCGCCAGCAGCTTGTCTCCTAGCGGGAGGGCCAACGGGGAGCTGTTTTTT. It yields the protein CASSLSPSGRANGELFF.

This chain's CDR3 is CASSADKNTEAFF. The CDR3 nucleotides are TGTGCCAGCAGCGCGGACAAGAACACTGAAGCTTTCTTT. V is TRBV21-1 and J is TRBJ1-1; whether TRBD1, the table's D call, matches the DNA was not checked. TRBV21-1 is an annotated pseudogene. The CDR3 has 13 amino acids.

This rearrangement joins TRBV20-1 to TRBJ1-4; D possibly corresponds to TRBD1 (5 bases). This CDR3 is built from 14 residues. The V end lost 3 bases, the J end lost 4 bases, and 12 bases lay between the germline ends. CDR1 and CDR2 (germline): DFQATT, SNEGSKA (reference sequence). CDR3 region: CSASKGFRNEKLFF. The CDR3 DNA reads as TGCAGTGCTAGTAAGGGGTTCCGTAATGAAAAACTGTTTTTT.

The chain links TRBV11-2 to TRBJ2-3; maybe TRBD1 (5 bases). V lost 5 bases and J lost 2, with 14 bases in between. The CDR3 runs to 15 residues. Germline V gene lookup returns CDR1 SGHAT and CDR2 FQNNGV. The CDR3 reads CASSPMKGYTDTQYF. The CDR3 DNA is TGTGCCAGCAGCCCGATGAAGGGGTACACAGATACGCAGTATTTT.

CDR3 nucleotide sequence: TGCAGCGTGAGACAGGGAAATTCTGGCTACACCTTC. The encoded protein is CSVRQGNSGYTF. The chain uses TRBV29-1 and TRBJ1-2, with TRBD1 matching over 7 bases. The CDR3 is 12 residues long. Losses at the gene ends were 6 bases for V and 7 bases for J; bases not matched to a gene: 8. Germline CDR1 and CDR2: SQVTM and ANQGSEA. The complete variable domain, with remaining parts taken from reference TRBV29-1 and TRBJ1-2, reads SAVISQKPSRDICQRGTSLTIQCQVDSQVTMMFWYRQQPGQSLTLIATANQGSEATYESGFVIDKFPISRPNLTFSTLTVSNMSPEDSSIYLCSVRQGNSGYTFGSGTRLTVV.

The rearrangement links TRBV4-3 to TRBJ1-1; 8 nucleotides agree with TRBD1. This CDR3 has 15 residues. CDR1 LGHNA and CDR2 YSLEER come from the germline V gene. The V and J ends lost 1 base and 4 bases, in that order; junction bases with no gene match: 5. The DNA of the CDR3 is TGCGCCAGCAGCCAAGTAGGACAGGGCGGCACTGAAGCTTTCTTT. It is translated as CASSQVGQGGTEAFF.

V and J are TRBV19 and TRBJ2-7, with D maybe TRBD1 (5 bases). This CDR3 has 13 residues. Trimming pared 9 bases from V and 6 bases from J, leaving 18 bases between. CDR1 is LNHDA, CDR2 SQIVND, per germline (reference sequence). CDR3 nucleotides: TGTGCCAGCCAAACAGGCATGGTAGGCGAGCAGTACTTC. Protein: CASQTGMVGEQYF. The entire variable domain, with the rest obtained from reference TRBV19 and TRBJ2-7, is as follows: DGGITQSPKYLFRKEGQNVTLSCEQNLNHDAMYWYRQDPGQGLRLIYYSQIVNDFQKGDIAEGYSVSREKKESFPLTVTSAQKNPTAFYLCASQTGMVGEQYFGPGTRLTVT.

The chain joins TRBV9 to TRBJ2-7, with D unclear. CDR1 is SGDLS, CDR2 YYNGEE, per germline. The CDR3 spans 14 residues. V lost 0 bases and J lost 2, with 9 bases in between. The CDR3 here is CASSVVPSTYEQYF. The CDR3, as DNA: TGTGCCAGCAGCGTAGTCCCGAGCACCTACGAGCAGTACTTC.

CDR3 region: CASSTRVYEQYF. The CDR3 nucleotides read TGCGCCAGCAGCACCCGGGTCTACGAGCAGTACTTC. The chain recombines TRBV5-1 with TRBJ2-7; D is unresolved. The germline CDR1 and CDR2 sequences are SGHRS and YFSETQ. The CDR3 is made up of 12 amino acids. V dropped 4 bases and J dropped 3 bases, with 8 bases sitting between them.

This chain uses TRBV11-1 with TRBJ1-5, with D perhaps TRBD1 (6 bases). CDR1 and CDR2 from the germline V gene are SGHAT and FQDESV (reference sequence). This CDR3 contains 16 residues. Trimming took off 7 bases at V and 4 bases at J, with 20 bases between the two ends. CDR3 sequence (DNA): TGTGCCAGCACCAACCCGTGGGGGACACCGAATCAGCCCCAGCATTTT. Translation: CASTNPWGTPNQPQHF. The full variable domain, completed using reference TRBV11-1 and TRBJ1-5, is EAEVAQSPRYKITEKSQAVAFWCDPISGHATLYWYRQILGQGPELLVQFQDESVVDDSQLPKDRFSAERLKGVDSTLKIQPAELGDSAMYLCASTNPWGTPNQPQHFGDGTRLSIL.

The rearrangement links TRBV7-2 to TRBJ2-3; D is possibly TRBD2 (7 bases). Germline V gene sequence: CDR1 SGHTA, CDR2 FQGNSA. The length of the CDR3 is 13 residues. V shed 8 bases and J shed 8 bases, with 17 bases lying between them. The DNA for the CDR3 is TGTGCCAGCTCAAATGGGGGGGCCGGTACGCAGTATTTT. Its translation is CASSNGGAGTQYF.

V usage is TRBV3-1 (or the pseudogene TRBV3-2) and J usage is TRBJ2-5; 9 bases fit TRBD2. CDR3 length: 14 amino acids. CDR1 is LGHDT and CDR2 is YNNKEL in the germline V gene (reference sequence). Trimming removed 4 bases from V and 2 bases from J; junction bases left unmatched: 2. The DNA for the CDR3 is TGTGCCAGCAGCCTAGCGGGAGCACAAGAGACCCAGTACTTC. Translating gives CASSLAGAQETQYF.

This chain links TRBV11-2 with TRBJ2-2; 8 nucleotides match TRBD2. The ends lost 5 bases at V and 7 bases at J; junction bases unmatched: 12. Germline lookup yields CDR1 SGHAT and CDR2 FQNNGV. The CDR3 totals 16 residues. The CDR3 here is CASSPPGLDYGGELFF. CDR3 nucleotide sequence: TGTGCCAGCAGCCCGCCGGGACTAGATTATGGCGGGGAGCTGTTTTTT.

The J gene is TRBJ2-1, the V gene TRBV10-3; 11 bases agree with TRBD2. Germline CDR1 is ENHRY and CDR2 is SYGVKD. V was clipped by 0 bases and J by 6 bases; unmatched bases: 1. CDR3 length: 15 residues. Here the CDR3 DNA reads TGTGCCATCAGTGAGTCCACTAGCGGGAGCAATGAGCAGTTCTTC. It is translated as CAISESTSGSNEQFF.

Here the CDR3 DNA reads TGTGCCAGCAGCCCCCAGCGGGAAACGCAGTATTTT. Residues: CASSPQRETQYF. The chain employs TRBV11-1 and TRBJ2-3; 7 positions agree with TRBD2. The J segment lost 9 bases and the V segment lost 5 bases, leaving 5 bases of the junction unmatched. This CDR3 comprises 12 residues. The germline V gene encodes CDR1 SGHAT and CDR2 FQDESV (reference sequence).

The rearrangement links TRBV11-3 to TRBJ2-3; 11 positions match TRBD2. The CDR3 has 16 residues. V shed 4 bases, J shed 4 bases, and the junction held 7 bases outside the gene matches. Germline V lookup: CDR1 SGHNT, CDR2 YENEEA. CDR3 nucleotide sequence: TGTGCCAGCAGCTCCCGAGGACTAGCGGGCGCAGATACGCAGTATTTT. It translates to CASSSRGLAGADTQYF.

The chain carries TRBV29-1 and TRBJ2-1; TRBD1 aligns across 7 bases. The CDR3 length is 14 residues. J gave up 2 bases and V 7 bases, and 8 bases lay outside the gene matches. Looked up from germline, CDR1 is SQVTM and CDR2 is ANQGSEA. The CDR3 here is CSARRDSPYNEQFF. As DNA, the CDR3 is TGCAGCGCCCGAAGGGACAGCCCCTACAATGAGCAGTTCTTC.

V and J are TRBV28 and TRBJ2-7; 8 nucleotides align to TRBD1. Germline V gene sequence: CDR1 MDHEN, CDR2 SYDVKM. The V gene end was trimmed by 3 bases and the J gene end by 5 bases; junction bases not matched to a gene: 12. This CDR3 region has 16 residues. The CDR3 reads CASSLGTGGFLDEQYF. CDR3 coding DNA: TGTGCCAGCAGTTTGGGGACAGGTGGGTTTTTGGACGAGCAGTACTTC. Supplemented by reference TRBV28 and TRBJ2-7, the full variable domain reads DVKVTQSSRYLVKRTGEKVFLECVQDMDHENMFWYRQDPGLGLRLIYFSYDVKMKEKGDIPEGYSVSREKKERFSLILESASTNQTSMYLCASSLGTGGFLDEQYFGPGTRLTVT.